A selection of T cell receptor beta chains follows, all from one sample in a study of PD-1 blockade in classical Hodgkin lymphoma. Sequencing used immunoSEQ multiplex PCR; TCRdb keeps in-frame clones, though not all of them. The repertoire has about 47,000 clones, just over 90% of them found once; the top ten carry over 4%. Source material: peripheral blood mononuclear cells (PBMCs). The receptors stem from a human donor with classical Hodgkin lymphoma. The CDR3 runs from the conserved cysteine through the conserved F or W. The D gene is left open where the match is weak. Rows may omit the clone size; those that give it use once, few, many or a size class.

CASRLSGRIGTDTQYF	TGCGCCAGCAGGCTGAGCGGGAGGATTGGCACAGATACGCAGTATTTT	TRBJ2-3	TRBD2	.	TRBV4-1
CASSQDNRGRGQPQHF	TGCGCCAGCAGCCAAGATAACAGGGGGCGGGGTCAGCCCCAGCATTTT	TRBJ1-5	TRBD1	.	TRBV4-1
CASSIRVDRSGANVLTF	TGTGCCAGTAGTATAAGGGTTGACCGCTCTGGGGCCAACGTCCTGACTTTC	TRBJ2-6	.	.	TRBV19
CASENFSYNEQFF	TGTGCCAGCGAGAACTTCTCCTACAATGAGCAGTTCTTC	TRBJ2-1	.	.	TRBV2
CASAVASITDTQYF	TGCGCCAGCGCAGTAGCGTCTATCACAGATACGCAGTATTTT	TRBJ2-3	.	.	TRBV10-2
CASSWGGTSGTFGGEQYF	TGCGCCAGCAGCTGGGGAGGAACTAGCGGGACCTTCGGGGGGGAGCAGTACTTC	TRBJ2-7	TRBD2	.	TRBV5-1
CASSLRRGRGDLEQYF	TGTGCCAGCAGTTTACGCCGGGGACGGGGCGATCTCGAGCAGTACTTC	TRBJ2-7	.	.	TRBV6-5
CASSEIPGLAGADTQYF	TGCGCCAGCAGCGAAATTCCGGGACTAGCGGGAGCAGATACGCAGTATTTT	TRBJ2-3	TRBD2	.	TRBV4-1
CAVGYEQYF	TGTGCAGTCGGCTACGAGCAGTACTTC	TRBJ2-7	.	.	TRBV10-3
CASIQDTNTGELFF	TGTGCCAGCATCCAGGACACGAACACCGGGGAGCTGTTTTTT	TRBJ2-2	.	.	TRBV9
CASSLAGASTDTQYF	TGTGCCAGCAGCTTAGCGGGAGCGTCCACAGATACGCAGTATTTT	TRBJ2-3	.	.	TRBV7-6
CASSPPGLAGGLSSYNEQFF	TGTGCCAGCAGCCCCCCGGGACTAGCGGGAGGGCTAAGCTCCTACAATGAGCAGTTCTTC	TRBJ2-1	TRBD2	.	TRBV11-3
CASSSPAGLQETQYF	TGTGCCAGCAGTTCCCCCGCCGGACTTCAAGAGACCCAGTACTTC	TRBJ2-5	.	.	TRBV28
CASSLHPGRSRMGTTQYF	TGTGCCAGCAGCTTACACCCGGGCCGCAGTCGGATGGGGACCACGCAGTATTTT	TRBJ2-3	.	.	TRBV7-3
CASLGREIRDEQFF	TGTGCCAGTCTGGGGCGGGAGATTAGGGATGAGCAGTTCTTC	TRBJ2-1	TRBD2	once	TRBV6-1
CASSLWGTSGSDTQYF	TGTGCCAGCAGTTTATGGGGGACTAGCGGCTCAGATACGCAGTATTTT	TRBJ2-3	TRBD2	once	TRBV28
CAISETGESLNYGYTF	TGTGCCATCAGTGAGACAGGGGAATCCCTTAACTATGGCTACACCTTC	TRBJ1-2	TRBD1	.	TRBV10-3
CASSQEGLVNYGYTF	TGTGCCAGTAGTCAAGAGGGTCTAGTTAACTATGGCTACACCTTC	TRBJ1-2	.	.	TRBV19
CASSRGTATQETQYF	TGTGCCAGCAGTCGGGGGACAGCAACCCAAGAGACCCAGTACTTC	TRBJ2-5	.	.	TRBV6-1
CSGSSNYGYTF	TGCAGTGGCAGTTCTAACTATGGCTACACCTTC	TRBJ1-2	.	few	TRBV20-1